Sequencing of this T cell receptor (beta chain) was carried out in a study of spatial heterogeneity in lung cancer. The CDR3 extends over 14 amino acids. Germline CDR1 WSHSY, CDR2 SAAADI. V was pared by 8 bases and J by 5 bases, with 7 bases of the junction left unmatched. Via MiXCR, TCRdb re-called the 5' RACE reads, giving one row per CDR3 protein. The sample carries approximately 40,000 distinct CDR3 sequences, roughly 15% recorded once. Time point described: sample taken at primary tumor resection. This chain uses TRBV10-2 with TRBJ2-2; 8 nucleotides align to TRBD2. The sample was PBMCs, taken at surgery. This clonotype was obtained from a male donor with early-stage non-small cell lung cancer. The CDR3, as DNA: TGCGCCAGCTATCGATCGGGAGGGACCGGGGAGCTGTTTTTT. Its protein product is CASYRSGGTGELFF.